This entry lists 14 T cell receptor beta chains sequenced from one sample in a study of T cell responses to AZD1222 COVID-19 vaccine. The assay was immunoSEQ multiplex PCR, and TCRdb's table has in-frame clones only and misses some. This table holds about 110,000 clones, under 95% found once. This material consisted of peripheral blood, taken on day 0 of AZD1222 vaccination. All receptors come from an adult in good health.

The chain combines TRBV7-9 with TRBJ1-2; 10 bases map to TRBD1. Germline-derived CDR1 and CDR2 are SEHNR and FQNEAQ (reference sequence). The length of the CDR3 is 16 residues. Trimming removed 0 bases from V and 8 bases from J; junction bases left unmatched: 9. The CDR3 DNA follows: TGTGCCAGCAGCTTAGCCTCGGGACAGGGGATGGGAGGCTACACCTTC. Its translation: CASSLASGQGMGGYTF.

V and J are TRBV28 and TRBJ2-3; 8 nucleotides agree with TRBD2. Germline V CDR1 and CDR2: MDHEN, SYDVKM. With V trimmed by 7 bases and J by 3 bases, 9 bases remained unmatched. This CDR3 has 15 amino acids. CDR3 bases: TGTGCCAGCACCGACGGACGGGAGGGGACAGATACGCAGTATTTT. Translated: CASTDGREGTDTQYF.

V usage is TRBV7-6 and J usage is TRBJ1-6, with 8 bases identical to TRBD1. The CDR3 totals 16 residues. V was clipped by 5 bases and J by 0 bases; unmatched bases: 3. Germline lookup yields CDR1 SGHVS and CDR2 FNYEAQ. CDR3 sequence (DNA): TGTGCCAGCAGCAGACAGGGGAGCTCCTATAATTCACCCCTCCACTTT. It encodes CASSRQGSSYNSPLHF.

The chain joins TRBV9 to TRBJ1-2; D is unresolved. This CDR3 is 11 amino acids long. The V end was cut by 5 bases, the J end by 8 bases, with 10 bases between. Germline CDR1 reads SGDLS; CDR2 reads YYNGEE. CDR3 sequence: CASSDGGGYTF. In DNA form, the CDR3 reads TGTGCCAGCAGTGACGGCGGCGGCTACACCTTC.

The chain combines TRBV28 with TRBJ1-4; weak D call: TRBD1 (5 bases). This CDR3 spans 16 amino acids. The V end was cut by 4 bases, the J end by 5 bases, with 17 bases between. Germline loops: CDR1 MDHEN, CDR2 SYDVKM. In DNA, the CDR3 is TGTGCCAGCAGTTCCTTATATTGGGGCGGAAATGAAAAACTGTTTTTT. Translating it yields CASSSLYWGGNEKLFF. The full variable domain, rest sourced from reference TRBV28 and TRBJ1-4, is DVKVTQSSRYLVKRTGEKVFLECVQDMDHENMFWYRQDPGLGLRLIYFSYDVKMKEKGDIPEGYSVSREKKERFSLILESASTNQTSMYLCASSSLYWGGNEKLFFGSGTQLSVL.

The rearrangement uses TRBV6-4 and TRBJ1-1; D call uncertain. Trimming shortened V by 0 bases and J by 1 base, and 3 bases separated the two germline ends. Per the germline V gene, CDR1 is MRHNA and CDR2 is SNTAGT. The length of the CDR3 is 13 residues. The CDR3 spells CASSDSGNTEAFF. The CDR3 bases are TGTGCCAGCAGTGACTCGGGGAACACTGAAGCTTTCTTT.

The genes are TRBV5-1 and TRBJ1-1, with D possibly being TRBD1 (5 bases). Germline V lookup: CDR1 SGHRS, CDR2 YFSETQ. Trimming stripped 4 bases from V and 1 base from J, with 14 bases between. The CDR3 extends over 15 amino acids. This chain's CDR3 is CASSQDRTTNTEAFF. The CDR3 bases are TGCGCCAGCAGCCAGGACCGGACAACGAACACTGAAGCTTTCTTT.

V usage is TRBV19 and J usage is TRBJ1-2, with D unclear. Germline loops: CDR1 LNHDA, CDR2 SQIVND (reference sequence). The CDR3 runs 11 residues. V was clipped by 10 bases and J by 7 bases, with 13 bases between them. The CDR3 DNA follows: TGTGCCATTAAAAAGGCAGGTGGCTACACCTTC. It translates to CAIKKAGGYTF.

In DNA, the CDR3 is TGTGCCAGTAGTATAGCCCCTAGCGGGACCTACAATGAGCAGTTCTTC. Translation gives CASSIAPSGTYNEQFF. The chain is built from TRBV19 and TRBJ2-1; 9 bases agree with TRBD2. V was clipped by 1 base and J by 2 bases; unmatched bases: 3. The CDR3 length is 16 residues. The V gene's germline CDR1 is LNHDA and CDR2 SQIVND (reference sequence).

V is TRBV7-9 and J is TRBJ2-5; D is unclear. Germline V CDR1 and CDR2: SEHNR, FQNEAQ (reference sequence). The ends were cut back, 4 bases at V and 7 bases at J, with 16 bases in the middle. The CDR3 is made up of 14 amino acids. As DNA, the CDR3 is TGTGCCAGCAGCTCAACGACATACCACGGGACCCAGTACTTC. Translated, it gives CASSSTTYHGTQYF.

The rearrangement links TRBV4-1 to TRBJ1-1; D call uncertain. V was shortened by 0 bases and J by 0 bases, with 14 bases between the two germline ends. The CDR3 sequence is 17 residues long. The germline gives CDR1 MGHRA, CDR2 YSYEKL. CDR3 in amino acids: CASSQDPRGVMNTEAFF. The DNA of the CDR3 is TGCGCCAGCAGCCAAGACCCCCGGGGAGTAATGAACACTGAAGCTTTCTTT.

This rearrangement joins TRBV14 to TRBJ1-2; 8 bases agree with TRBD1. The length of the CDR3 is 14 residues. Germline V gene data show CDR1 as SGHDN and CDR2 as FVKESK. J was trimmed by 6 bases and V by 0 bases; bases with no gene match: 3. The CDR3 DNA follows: TGTGCCAGCAGCCAAGATAGGACAGGGCATGGCTACACCTTC. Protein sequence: CASSQDRTGHGYTF.

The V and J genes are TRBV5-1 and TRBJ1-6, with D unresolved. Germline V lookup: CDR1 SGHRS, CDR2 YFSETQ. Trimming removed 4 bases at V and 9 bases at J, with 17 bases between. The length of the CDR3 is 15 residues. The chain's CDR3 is CASSLWTDGSSPLHF. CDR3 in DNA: TGCGCCAGCAGCCTTTGGACGGATGGGAGTTCACCCCTCCACTTT.

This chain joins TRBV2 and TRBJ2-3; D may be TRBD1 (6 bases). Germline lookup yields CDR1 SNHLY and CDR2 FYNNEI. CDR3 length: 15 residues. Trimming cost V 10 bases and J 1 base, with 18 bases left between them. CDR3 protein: CATERQGQRTDTQYF. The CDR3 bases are TGTGCCACCGAACGGCAGGGGCAACGCACAGATACGCAGTATTTT.